The 19 T cell receptor beta chains reported below all come from one sample, sequenced in a study of blood T cell repertoires in COVID-19. Assay: immunoSEQ multiplex PCR; the TCRdb copy retains only in-frame clones and omits some. The sample lists 150,000 to 200,000 clones, roughly three quarters occurring once. The source material was peripheral blood. Receptors originate from a man aged 55 to 69 with active or convalescent COVID-19.

J is TRBJ1-5 and V is TRBV30; a weak D match, TRBD1 (5 bases). Per germline, CDR1 GTSNPN and CDR2 SVGIG (reference sequence). V was clipped by 2 bases and J by 10 bases, with 24 bases between them. This CDR3 has 16 residues. This chain's CDR3 is CAWSSGLISKFSPQHF. CDR3 sequence (DNA): TGTGCCTGGAGTTCGGGACTGATCTCTAAGTTTAGTCCCCAGCATTTT.

In this sample, this clone turned up a few times. The V gene is TRBV11-2, the J gene TRBJ2-2, with 13 positions matching TRBD2. V lost 4 bases, J lost 5 bases, and 13 bases stayed unmatched. The germline V gene encodes CDR1 SGHAT and CDR2 FQNNGV. The CDR3 is 19 residues long. This CDR3 reads CASSSFDGLAGVITGELFF. The CDR3 coding sequence is TGTGCCAGCAGCTCATTCGACGGACTAGCGGGAGTCATTACCGGGGAGCTGTTTTTT.

This chain joins TRBV14 and TRBJ1-1; 8 bases align to TRBD1. With V trimmed by 2 bases and J by 11 bases, 10 bases remained unmatched. There are 14 residues in the CDR3. CDR1 and CDR2 (germline): SGHDN, FVKESK. CDR3 sequence: CASSQSRTGFDAFF. The CDR3 nucleotides are TGTGCCAGCAGCCAAAGCCGGACAGGGTTCGACGCTTTCTTT. The variable domain in full, with the rest retrieved from reference TRBV14 and TRBJ1-1, is EAGVTQFPSHSVIEKGQTVTLRCDPISGHDNLYWYRRVMGKEIKFLLHFVKESKQDESGMPNNRFLAERTGGTYSTLKVQPAELEDSGVYFCASSQSRTGFDAFFGQGTRLTVV.

The chain uses TRBV5-1 and TRBJ1-4; the match to TRBD1 covers 9 bases. Trimming removed 3 bases from V and 5 bases from J; junction bases left unmatched: 5. The CDR3 runs 15 residues. Germline CDR1 reads SGHRS; CDR2 reads YFSETQ. The CDR3 nucleotides read TGCGCCAGCAGCTCCTCCGGGACAGGGAATGAAAAACTGTTTTTT. Translating it yields CASSSSGTGNEKLFF.

This CDR3 reads CASSQVPLAGGETQYF. CDR3 DNA sequence: TGTGCCAGCAGCCAAGTTCCACTAGCGGGGGGAGAGACCCAGTACTTC. The chain recombines TRBV3-1 (or the pseudogene TRBV3-2) with TRBJ2-5; TRBD2 agrees at 12 bases. Germline V lookup: CDR1 LGHDT, CDR2 YNNKEL (reference sequence). The CDR3 is made up of 16 amino acids. V lost 1 base and J lost 4; bases outside the gene matches: 4.

The chain is built from TRBV21-1 and TRBJ1-5; whether TRBD1, the table's D call, matches the DNA was not checked. TRBV21-1 represents a pseudogene. The CDR3 contains 17 residues. The CDR3 DNA sequence: TGTGCCAGCAGCAAGGGGACAGGGGTATCCAGCAATCAGCCCCAGCATTTT. Amino acids: CASSKGTGVSSNQPQHF.

The chain joins TRBV28 to TRBJ1-5, with 7 bases aligning to TRBD1. The CDR3 loop spans 12 amino acids. Germline lookup yields CDR1 MDHEN and CDR2 SYDVKM. V was pared by 3 bases and J by 16 bases, with 9 bases of the junction left unmatched. The CDR3 here is CASSLFNRGAHF. DNA of the CDR3: TGTGCCAGCAGTTTGTTCAACAGGGGAGCCCATTTT.

This clone was observed a handful of times. The chain has TRBV5-6 and TRBJ1-5, with TRBD1 identical over 7 bases. The CDR3 is 15 residues long. Trimming took 4 bases from V and 6 from J; bases not matched to a gene: 10. The V gene's germline CDR1 is SGHDT and CDR2 YYEEEE. CDR3 sequence reads: CASSPGRGTPQPQHF. The CDR3 region has the DNA TGTGCCAGCAGCCCGGGCAGGGGGACCCCTCAGCCCCAGCATTTT.

The gene calls are TRBV28 and TRBJ2-1; 8 positions match TRBD1. There are 12 residues in the CDR3. CDR1 MDHEN and CDR2 SYDVKM come from the germline V gene. Trimming at V came to 4 bases and at J to 8 bases, leaving 1 base not matched to a gene. The DNA for the CDR3 is TGTGCCAGCAGTTCGGGACAGGATGAGCAGTTCTTC. It yields the protein CASSSGQDEQFF.

The V and J genes are TRBV6-2 or TRBV6-3 and TRBJ2-7; 12 bases align to TRBD2. The junction had 2 bases not matched to a gene; V was cut back by 6 bases and J by 2 bases. The CDR3 contains 14 residues. Germline CDR1 reads MNHEY; CDR2 reads SVGEGT. The CDR3 DNA follows: TGTGCCAGCAGGCCTAGCGGGAGGGCCTACGAGCAGTACTTC. Its protein is CASRPSGRAYEQYF.

The V call is TRBV5-1, the J call TRBJ2-6; TRBD1 agrees at 8 bases. CDR3 size: 17 residues. The ends lost 8 bases at V and 0 bases at J; junction bases unmatched: 10. CDR1 is SGHRS, CDR2 YFSETQ, per germline. CDR3 coding DNA: TGCGCCAGTACCCCCGGACAGGGAAGCTCTGGGGCCAACGTCCTGACTTTC. Translating it yields CASTPGQGSSGANVLTF.

This clone was seen a handful of times. The chain has TRBV29-1 and TRBJ1-5; D ambiguous. Trimming stripped 6 bases from V and 4 bases from J, with 13 bases between. Germline-derived CDR1 and CDR2 are SQVTM and ANQGSEA. The CDR3 covers 13 residues. In nucleotides, the CDR3 is TGCAGCGTGCTGGACTACGGTAATCAGCCCCAGCATTTT. Residues: CSVLDYGNQPQHF.

This clone occurred a few times. The gene calls are TRBV5-1 and TRBJ1-1, with 7 bases that match TRBD1. Germline lookup yields CDR1 SGHRS and CDR2 YFSETQ. V shed 1 base, J shed 1 base, and the junction held 4 bases outside the gene matches. CDR3 length: 15 residues. CDR3 DNA sequence: TGCGCCAGCAGCTTGCAGGGGGGTAGGAACACTGAAGCTTTCTTT. This encodes CASSLQGGRNTEAFF. Using reference TRBV5-1 and TRBJ1-1 for the parts outside the CDR3, the full variable domain is KAGVTQTPRYLIKTRGQQVTLSCSPISGHRSVSWYQQTPGQGLQFLFEYFSETQRNKGNFPGRFSGRQFSNSRSEMNVSTLELGDSALYLCASSLQGGRNTEAFFGQGTRLTVV.

The CDR3 DNA follows: TGTGCCAGCAGCTTGGGGCCTTCGAACACTGAAGCTTTCTTT. Translating it yields CASSLGPSNTEAFF. The V and J genes are TRBV7-3 and TRBJ1-1, with D possibly TRBD1 on 5 matching bases. The V end was cut by 3 bases, the J end by 1 base, with 9 bases between. Germline V gene sequence: CDR1 SGHTA, CDR2 FQGTGA. The CDR3 is 14 residues long.

V is TRBV9 and J is TRBJ2-2, with D possibly being TRBD1 (7 bases). The germline V gene encodes CDR1 SGDLS and CDR2 YYNGEE. The CDR3 contains 15 residues. V was clipped by 2 bases and J by 5 bases, with 13 bases between them. The CDR3 DNA is TGTGCCAGCAGCGTGGAGGGGGCCGAAACCGGGGAGCTGTTTTTT. This encodes CASSVEGAETGELFF.

This clone appeared a single time. The rearrangement joins TRBV10-3 to TRBJ1-2, with 8 bases aligning to TRBD1. The germline V gene encodes CDR1 ENHRY and CDR2 SYGVKD. The V segment lost 4 bases and the J segment 2 bases; nucleotides outside the gene matches: 0. The CDR3 consists of 13 residues. The CDR3 nucleotides read TGTGCCATCAGTGGACAGGGGAACTATGGCTACACCTTC. Translation gives CAISGQGNYGYTF.

This clone turned up a few times. As DNA, the CDR3 is TGCAGCGTTGAAGCGGGAACTCTGGACGAGCAGTACTTC. It is translated as CSVEAGTLDEQYF. The chain couples TRBV29-1 to TRBJ2-7; D might be TRBD2 (5 bases). This CDR3 spans 13 amino acids. CDR1 and CDR2 (germline): SQVTM, ANQGSEA. Trimming removed 1 base from V and 5 bases from J, with 12 bases in between.

The chain couples TRBV19 to TRBJ2-2; 7 nucleotides line up with TRBD1. The ends lost 11 bases at V and 4 bases at J; junction bases unmatched: 7. This CDR3 has 13 amino acids. The germline gives CDR1 LNHDA, CDR2 SQIVND (reference sequence). The CDR3 nucleotides read TGTGCCGCCCTCAGGGGGAGCACCGGGGAGCTGTTTTTT. It translates to CAALRGSTGELFF.

The rearrangement uses TRBV7-9 and TRBJ2-5; D call uncertain. The V end lost 3 bases, the J end lost 5 bases, and 4 bases lay between the germline ends. Per the germline V gene, CDR1 is SEHNR and CDR2 is FQNEAQ (reference sequence). CDR3 length: 11 residues. For the CDR3, the DNA is TGTGCCAGCAGCTTTTCGGAGACCCAGTACTTC. Its protein is CASSFSETQYF. The whole variable domain, filled in from reference TRBV7-9 and TRBJ2-5, reads DTGVSQNPRHKITKRGQNVTFRCDPISEHNRLYWYRQTLGQGPEFLTYFQNEAQLEKSRLLSDRFSAERPKGSFSTLEIQRTEQGDSAMYLCASSFSETQYFGPGTRLLVL.